This T cell receptor beta chain was captured in a study of T cells in Graves' hyperthyroidism and ophthalmopathy. TCR beta CDR3 regions were amplified from RNA. With the HTBI primer set, the TCR CDR3 went through a first round of RT-PCR. TCRdb passed the multiplex PCR reads through MiXCR, listing each CDR3 protein once. The sample records 350,000 or so distinct CDR3 sequences, over 20% being singletons. This clonotype was counted at least ten times. V was pared by 3 bases and J by 0 bases, with 5 bases between. CDR3 length: 13 residues. Germline CDR1 and CDR2: MGHDK and SYGVNS. The sequence came from a woman aged 45 to 65 with Graves' hyperthyroidism. The chain joins TRBV25-1 to TRBJ1-2, with no clear D. Sequencing was performed on blood. The CDR3 DNA sequence: TGTGCCAGCAGTGAGACCCCTAACTATGGCTACACCTTC. Translating gives CASSETPNYGYTF.